The next 32 T cell receptor beta chains were all read from a single sample in a study of human T cells and chemical hapten exposure. Time point described: patch test 3, about 24 weeks after DPC sensitization. Treatment given: therapeutic diphenylcyclopropenone sensitization with weekly scalp DPC. A single record per CDR3 protein comes from TCRdb applying MiXCR to the RACE reads. The sample carries 27,000 or so distinct CDR3 sequences, nearly 6% recorded once. Source: whole blood, taken in connection with sensitization to the hapten diphenylcyclopropenone (DPC). These receptors were collected from a man aged 25-45 years with alopecia areata. Some clones in this sample may be carry-over from other donors' samples.

This clonotype was seen many times. The chain uses TRBV6-6 and TRBJ1-5; a possible D gene is TRBD1 (5 bases). CDR3 length: 15 amino acids. Germline V lookup: CDR1 MNHNY, CDR2 SVGAGI (reference sequence). Trimming stripped 2 bases from V and 2 bases from J, with 10 bases between. For the CDR3, the DNA is TGTGCCAGCAGTTACAGGGGTGCGGGCAATCAGCCCCAGCATTTT. Protein sequence: CASSYRGAGNQPQHF.

This clonotype has more than one count but fewer than ten. V usage is TRBV3-1 and J usage is TRBJ1-2; weak D call: TRBD1 (5 bases). V shed 2 bases and J shed 2 bases, with 12 bases lying between them. The CDR3 sequence is 15 residues long. Germline assignment: CDR1 LGHDT and CDR2 YNNKEL (reference sequence). This CDR3 is CASSQYGGPNYGYTF. For the CDR3, the DNA is TGTGCCAGCAGCCAATATGGGGGACCCAACTATGGCTACACCTTC. Filled out from reference TRBV3-1 and TRBJ1-2, the complete variable domain reads DTAVSQTPKYLVTQMGNDKSIKCEQNLGHDTMYWYKQDSKKFLKIMFSYNNKELIINETVPNRFSPKSPDKAHLNLHINSLELGDSAVYFCASSQYGGPNYGYTFGSGTRLTVV.

There are many counts of this clonotype. This sequence joins TRBV4-1 and TRBJ1-4; 9 bases map to TRBD1. CDR1 and CDR2 (germline): MGHRA, YSYEKL. V shed 4 bases, J shed 8 bases, and the junction held 8 bases outside the gene matches. This CDR3 spans 15 amino acids. CDR3 loop: CASSLAGTGTEKLFF. The CDR3 nucleotides are TGCGCCAGCAGCCTCGCCGGGACAGGGACGGAAAAACTGTTTTTT.

This clonotype was seen at least ten times. Here the CDR3 reads CASSVDERHDTYEQYF. The CDR3 coding sequence is TGTGCCAGCAGCGTAGATGAGAGACATGATACCTACGAGCAGTACTTC. The chain employs TRBV9 and TRBJ2-7; D ambiguous. Germline CDR1 SGDLS, CDR2 YYNGEE. Trimming removed 0 bases from V and 2 bases from J, with 15 bases in between. This CDR3 has 16 amino acids. The variable domain in full, completed from reference TRBV9 and TRBJ2-7, reads DSGVTQTPKHLITATGQRVTLRCSPRSGDLSVYWYQQSLDQGLQFLIQYYNGEERAKGNILERFSAQQFPDLHSELNLSSLELGDSALYFCASSVDERHDTYEQYFGPGTRLTVT.

Ten or more counts support this clonotype. The rearrangement uses TRBV2 and TRBJ1-2; no definite D call. CDR3 length: 13 residues. V lost 5 bases to trimming and J lost 4 bases, with 11 bases between them. The germline gives CDR1 SNHLY, CDR2 FYNNEI. CDR3 loop: CASSPGLLYGYTF. For the CDR3, the DNA is TGTGCCAGCAGTCCGGGTCTTCTCTATGGCTACACCTTC.

Many counts were recorded for this clonotype. V and J are TRBV10-3 and TRBJ2-7; 9 bases align to TRBD1. The CDR3 loop spans 15 amino acids. The germline V gene encodes CDR1 ENHRY and CDR2 SYGVKD. V lost 4 bases to trimming and J lost 3 bases; unmatched junction nucleotides: 7. The CDR3, as DNA: TGTGCCATCAGTGCAAGCGGGACAGGGATCTACGAGCAGTACTTC. This gives the protein CAISASGTGIYEQYF.

This clonotype has a count of ten or more. This chain connects TRBV29-1 to TRBJ2-6; D remains ambiguous. Germline CDR1 reads SQVTM; CDR2 reads ANQGSEA. This CDR3 comprises 12 residues. V was pared by 5 bases and J by 6 bases, with 8 bases between. The CDR3 bases are TGCAGCGTTTTAGCTGTGGCCAACGTCCTGACTTTC. Translating gives CSVLAVANVLTF.

This clonotype was found many times. The genes are TRBV7-6 and TRBJ2-1; the D is unclear. The CDR3 length is 13 residues. V shed 1 base and J shed 4 bases, with 5 bases lying between them. Per germline, CDR1 SGHVS and CDR2 FNYEAQ. The CDR3 spells CASSLETYNEQFF. DNA for the CDR3: TGTGCCAGCAGCTTAGAGACTTACAATGAGCAGTTCTTC.

This clonotype was found many times. One base away lies a much larger clone, so this may be a sequencing read error. The chain is built from TRBV11-2 and TRBJ2-3; the D gene is possibly TRBD2 (6 bases). The V end lost 1 base, the J end lost 5 bases, and 13 bases lay between the germline ends. In germline, CDR1 is SGHAT, CDR2 FQNNGV. The CDR3 spans 15 residues. The CDR3 DNA reads as TGTGCCAGCAGCTTAGCGGGAGAGCCGGGAGATACGCAGTATTTT. Translated: CASSLAGEPGDTQYF.

In its sample, this clonotype was seen many times. V and J are TRBV12-5 and TRBJ1-5, with 10 bases that match TRBD1. CDR1 is LGHNT and CDR2 is FRNRAP in the germline V gene. Trimming removed 5 bases from V and 9 bases from J; junction bases left unmatched: 4. The CDR3 length is 13 residues. The CDR3 here is CASGAGTGAPQHF. The CDR3 region has the DNA TGTGCTAGTGGTGCCGGGACAGGGGCGCCCCAGCATTTT.

This clonotype was detected ten times or more. The gene calls are TRBV4-3 and TRBJ2-6; D is ambiguous. Germline V gene sequence: CDR1 LGHNA, CDR2 YSLEER. There are 16 residues in the CDR3. V gave up 0 bases and J gave up 3 bases, with 9 bases separating them. For the CDR3, the DNA is TGCGCCAGCAGCCAAGATACGGGTCTTGGGGCCAACGTCCTGACTTTC. Protein sequence: CASSQDTGLGANVLTF.

Sample share makes this clonotype medium-sized. The chain carries TRBV20-1 and TRBJ1-1, with 8 bases lining up with TRBD1. There are 13 residues in the CDR3. Unmatched junction bases numbered 5, after V lost 5 bases and J lost 3 bases. Per germline, CDR1 DFQATT and CDR2 SNEGSKA (reference sequence). The CDR3 here is CSAQDRGYTEAFF. CDR3 DNA sequence: TGCAGTGCTCAAGACAGGGGCTACACTGAAGCTTTCTTT.

This clonotype was recorded many times. V is TRBV19 and J is TRBJ2-1, with 7 bases matching TRBD1. The CDR3 loop spans 17 amino acids. Germline loops: CDR1 LNHDA, CDR2 SQIVND (reference sequence). Trimming took 5 bases from V and 5 from J; bases not matched to a gene: 15. This CDR3 is CASSPLPRQGINNEQFF. CDR3 bases: TGTGCCAGTAGTCCCCTTCCGAGACAGGGTATCAACAATGAGCAGTTCTTC. The full variable domain, its missing parts supplied by reference TRBV19 and TRBJ2-1, is DGGITQSPKYLFRKEGQNVTLSCEQNLNHDAMYWYRQDPGQGLRLIYYSQIVNDFQKGDIAEGYSVSREKKESFPLTVTSAQKNPTAFYLCASSPLPRQGINNEQFFGPGTRLTVL.

Many counts were recorded for this clonotype. The chain employs TRBV29-1 and TRBJ2-7; TRBD1 might be the D (5 bases). This CDR3 is 12 amino acids long. Germline lookup yields CDR1 SQVTM and CDR2 ANQGSEA. The V and J ends lost 0 bases and 6 bases respectively, with 9 bases between them. CDR3 nucleotides: TGCAGCGTTGAAGAGGGAAGGGGCGAGCAGTACTTC. It is translated as CSVEEGRGEQYF.

This clonotype was seen a few times. The J gene is TRBJ1-1, the V gene TRBV6-1; unclear D gene. The CDR3 covers 13 residues. Germline CDR1 and CDR2: MNHNS and SASEGT. V was shortened by 2 bases and J by 10 bases, with 14 bases between the two germline ends. CDR3 residues: CASSELAPPAAFF. The CDR3 coding sequence is TGTGCCAGCAGTGAACTTGCTCCCCCGGCAGCTTTCTTT.

There are many counts of this clonotype. The genes are TRBV20-1 and TRBJ2-3; 7 nucleotides line up with TRBD2. The V gene end was trimmed by 5 bases and the J gene end by 4 bases; junction bases not matched to a gene: 6. CDR3 length equals 13 residues. Per the germline V gene, CDR1 is DFQATT and CDR2 is SNEGSKA (reference sequence). CDR3 DNA: TGCAGTGCTCATTGGACTAGGGCAGATACGCAGTATTTT. Amino acid sequence: CSAHWTRADTQYF.

This clonotype appeared many times. The genes are TRBV29-1 and TRBJ1-2; D is unresolved. CDR3 length equals 16 residues. Trimming pared 1 base from V and 2 bases from J, leaving 17 bases between. Germline CDR1 SQVTM, CDR2 ANQGSEA. The CDR3 protein is CSVEGGPGLKNYGYTF. The CDR3 DNA reads as TGCAGCGTTGAAGGTGGTCCAGGTCTAAAGAACTATGGCTACACCTTC.

This clonotype was counted at least ten times. The chain uses TRBV29-1 and TRBJ2-5; D might be TRBD1 (5 bases). Trimming removed 3 bases at V and 5 bases at J, with 13 bases between. This CDR3 is 13 amino acids long. Germline CDR1 SQVTM, CDR2 ANQGSEA. Here the CDR3 DNA reads TGCAGCGTTGAGAAGGTGCAGGGTGAGACCCAGTACTTC. Protein: CSVEKVQGETQYF.

This clonotype has ten or more counts. This chain links TRBV29-1 with TRBJ2-3; maybe TRBD1 (6 bases). Germline CDR1 is SQVTM and CDR2 is ANQGSEA. V was trimmed by 3 bases and J by 4 bases, leaving 20 bases between them. CDR3 length: 16 amino acids. In nucleotides, the CDR3 is TGCAGCGTTGAGAGGGGGATTACGGTCGAGGCAGATACGCAGTATTTT. It is translated as CSVERGITVEADTQYF.

The sample holds many counts of this clonotype. The CDR3 DNA sequence: TGTGCCACCAGTGATTCCTCCGGGACCCGGGGAGTCTACACCTTC. Translated, it gives CATSDSSGTRGVYTF. V is TRBV24-1 and J is TRBJ1-2; tentatively, D is TRBD1 (5 bases). The V gene lost 2 bases and the J gene lost 10 bases, with 19 bases spanning the gap. The germline gives CDR1 KGHDR, CDR2 SFDVKD. The CDR3 spans 15 residues.

This clonotype was counted many times. The rearrangement joins TRBV20-1 to TRBJ1-1, with D tentatively TRBD1 (5 bases). V gave up 0 bases and J gave up 3 bases, with 11 bases separating them. Germline V lookup: CDR1 DFQATT, CDR2 SNEGSKA (reference sequence). The length of the CDR3 is 14 residues. The CDR3 region is CSARDPGQDTEAFF. The CDR3 region has the DNA TGCAGTGCTAGAGATCCAGGGCAGGACACTGAAGCTTTCTTT.

This clonotype occurred many times. The V and J genes are TRBV30 and TRBJ1-4; 7 positions match TRBD1. CDR1 is GTSNPN and CDR2 is SVGIG in the germline V gene (reference sequence). V shed 1 base and J 6 bases; nucleotides not matched to a gene: 5. This CDR3 contains 14 residues. CDR3 sequence: CAWSDGTVHEKLFF. CDR3 DNA sequence: TGTGCCTGGAGTGACGGGACAGTTCATGAAAAACTGTTTTTT.

This clonotype was seen ten or more times. The chain employs TRBV2 and TRBJ1-5, with D tentatively TRBD1 (6 bases). Germline lookup yields CDR1 SNHLY and CDR2 FYNNEI. The CDR3 is 14 amino acids. With 5 bases removed from V and 7 bases from J, the gap between germline ends came to 15 bases. CDR3 nucleotides: TGTGCCAGCAGTATACAGGGTCGTAAGCAGCCCCAGCATTTT. Amino acid sequence: CASSIQGRKQPQHF.

This clonotype was seen at least ten times. The genes are TRBV20-1 and TRBJ1-5; TRBD1 might be the D (6 bases). The germline V and J ends were trimmed by 3 bases and 9 bases, with 18 bases remaining between them. In germline, CDR1 is DFQATT, CDR2 SNEGSKA (reference sequence). The length of the CDR3 is 14 residues. The CDR3 loop reads CSASIGGAQGPQHF. The CDR3 region has the DNA TGCAGTGCTAGCATCGGGGGGGCCCAGGGGCCCCAGCATTTT.

This clonotype was seen at least ten times. V usage is TRBV29-1 and J usage is TRBJ1-5; D might be TRBD1 (5 bases). Trimming shortened V by 2 bases and J by 5 bases, and 10 bases separated the two germline ends. Per the germline V gene, CDR1 is SQVTM and CDR2 is ANQGSEA. The CDR3 loop spans 13 amino acids. The CDR3 coding sequence is TGCAGCGTTGAATCGGGACGGGATCAGCCCCAGCATTTT. Its translation is CSVESGRDQPQHF.

At least ten counts were recorded for this clonotype. V usage is TRBV29-1 and J usage is TRBJ2-7, with TRBD1 matching 9 bases. CDR3 size: 14 residues. Germline CDR1 is SQVTM and CDR2 is ANQGSEA. V lost 4 bases and J lost 5; bases outside the gene matches: 9. The chain's CDR3 is CSVGPGQGRHEQYF. Here the CDR3 DNA reads TGCAGCGTTGGACCGGGACAGGGCCGCCACGAGCAGTACTTC.

This clonotype was seen only a few times. A much larger clone differs from this one at a single base, so this may be a read error. This chain links TRBV29-1 with TRBJ1-2; D gene unclear. Trimming took 5 bases from V and 5 from J, leaving 12 bases between them. This CDR3 has 12 amino acids. Germline CDR1 is SQVTM and CDR2 is ANQGSEA. The CDR3 DNA is TGCAGCGTTTGGGATACGAATTATGGCTACACCTTC. Amino acid sequence: CSVWDTNYGYTF.

This clonotype was found many times. The chain employs TRBV14 and TRBJ1-1; D is possibly TRBD1 (6 bases). CDR3 length equals 17 residues. From germline, CDR1 is SGHDN and CDR2 FVKESK. V lost 0 bases, J lost 0 bases, and 14 bases lay in between. CDR3 sequence reads: CASSQDLQGYVNTEAFF. The CDR3 region has the DNA TGTGCCAGCAGCCAAGATCTTCAGGGGTACGTGAACACTGAAGCTTTCTTT. The full variable domain, in which reference TRBV14 and TRBJ1-1 provide the parts outside the CDR3, is EAGVTQFPSHSVIEKGQTVTLRCDPISGHDNLYWYRRVMGKEIKFLLHFVKESKQDESGMPNNRFLAERTGGTYSTLKVQPAELEDSGVYFCASSQDLQGYVNTEAFFGQGTRLTVV.

This clonotype is termed large. The rearrangement links TRBV6-2 or TRBV6-3 to TRBJ2-1; 7 bases agree with TRBD1. Germline V gene lookup returns CDR1 MNHEY and CDR2 SVGEGT. The trim removed 4 bases at V and 0 bases at J, leaving 3 bases unmatched. The CDR3 sequence is 15 residues long. This CDR3 reads CASSLQGSSYNEQFF. In DNA form, the CDR3 reads TGTGCCAGCAGTTTACAGGGGAGCTCCTACAATGAGCAGTTCTTC.

This clonotype was observed many times. The chain couples TRBV12-3 or TRBV12-4 to TRBJ1-2; TRBD1 might be the D (5 bases). V was cut by 6 bases and J by 4 bases, with 21 bases left in between. The CDR3 totals 16 residues. This CDR3 reads CASSQLEGQGLYGYTF. The CDR3 region has the DNA TGTGCCAGCAGCCAACTAGAAGGGCAGGGCCTCTATGGCTACACCTTC.

At least ten counts were recorded for this clonotype. V is TRBV9 and J is TRBJ1-1; 11 nucleotides align to TRBD1. Germline V CDR1 and CDR2: SGDLS, YYNGEE. The CDR3 has 16 residues. J lost 4 bases, V lost 7 bases, and 12 bases had no gene match. Written as DNA, the CDR3 is TGTGCCAGCTCCCCGCCGGGACAGGGGGAGACCACTGAAGCTTTCTTT. It specifies CASSPPGQGETTEAFF.

This clonotype was found many times. V usage is TRBV29-1 and J usage is TRBJ1-1; D uncertain. The germline V and J ends were trimmed by 7 bases and 1 base, with 16 bases remaining between them. There are 14 residues in the CDR3. The germline V gene encodes CDR1 SQVTM and CDR2 ANQGSEA. CDR3 DNA: TGCAGCGCGTCCCGTCGGGCGGGGAACACTGAAGCTTTCTTT. Translating gives CSASRRAGNTEAFF.